One sample yielded the 13 T cell receptor beta chains listed below, sequenced in a study of shared clonotypes between healthy human individuals. Method: immunoSEQ multiplex PCR; TCRdb's copy keeps in-frame clones and lacks some. The table includes about 680,000 clones, about 90% detected once. Naive CD8 cells were CD45RO-negative, positively selected for CCR7, excluding terminally differentiated effector memory CD45RA+ cells. Input material: naive CD8+ T cells sorted from blood. The receptors here all came from a man aged 25 to 45 in good health.

This chain connects TRBV15 to TRBJ2-1; D gene uncertain. V was clipped by 6 bases and J by 4 bases, with 4 bases between them. Germline lookup yields CDR1 LNHNV and CDR2 YYDKDF (reference sequence). This CDR3 is built from 11 residues. The DNA for the CDR3 is TGTGCCACCAGTTATTACAATGAGCAGTTCTTC. Its protein product is CATSYYNEQFF.

The chain employs TRBV5-5 and TRBJ2-3; 12 bases agree with TRBD2. Looked up from germline, CDR1 is SGHKS and CDR2 is YYEKEE (reference sequence). The length of the CDR3 is 17 residues. V dropped 4 bases and J dropped 0; count of bases not matched to a gene: 6. The DNA for the CDR3 is TGTGCCAGCAGCCCCGGACTAGCGGGGATTAGCACAGATACGCAGTATTTT. Translated, it gives CASSPGLAGISTDTQYF.

This chain joins TRBV2 and TRBJ1-2; 8 bases agree with TRBD1. The ends lost 6 bases at V and 3 bases at J; junction bases unmatched: 9. The CDR3 is made up of 15 amino acids. The germline V gene has CDR1 SNHLY and CDR2 FYNNEI. This CDR3 is CASSSTKDRDYGYTF. The CDR3 DNA is TGTGCCAGCAGCAGTACTAAGGACAGGGACTATGGCTACACCTTC. Full variable domain (rest looked up from reference TRBV2 and TRBJ1-2): EPEVTQTPSHQVTQMGQEVILRCVPISNHLYFYWYRQILGQKVEFLVSFYNNEISEKSEIFDDQFSVERPDGSNFTLKIRSTKLEDSAMYFCASSSTKDRDYGYTFGSGTRLTVV.

The chain uses TRBV9 and TRBJ2-7; D remains unclear. The V and J ends lost 1 base and 3 bases respectively, with 11 bases between them. The germline CDR1 and CDR2 sequences are SGDLS and YYNGEE. The CDR3 is 14 amino acids. Here the CDR3 DNA reads TGTGCCAGCAGCGTAACGGGTGTAGGCTACGAGCAGTACTTC. Its protein is CASSVTGVGYEQYF.

This clone was observed once. The CDR3 DNA sequence: TGTGCCACCCGGGAGGGCAGAACTGGAAACACCATATATTTT. It is translated as CATREGRTGNTIYF. The chain recombines TRBV6-5 with TRBJ1-3; D gene ambiguous. The CDR3 has 14 amino acids. The germline V gene encodes CDR1 MNHEY and CDR2 SVGAGI. Trimming left V 10 bases short and J 2 bases short, with 15 bases between.

The genes are TRBV11-3 and TRBJ2-7, with TRBD2 matching 7 bases. Germline lookup yields CDR1 SGHNT and CDR2 YENEEA. CDR3 length equals 15 residues. With 6 bases clipped from V and 1 base from J, the junction kept 9 bases outside the gene matches. The CDR3 reads CASSERGGGSYEQYF. The CDR3 DNA is TGTGCCAGCAGTGAACGCGGCGGGGGTTCCTACGAGCAGTACTTC.

The CDR3 spells CAISESFGGRADTQYF. CDR3 bases: TGTGCCATCAGTGAGTCGTTTGGCGGGAGGGCAGATACGCAGTATTTT. V usage is TRBV10-3 and J usage is TRBJ2-3; TRBD2 matches at 9 bases. V dropped 0 bases and J dropped 4; count of bases not matched to a gene: 5. Per the germline V gene, CDR1 is ENHRY and CDR2 is SYGVKD. The CDR3 is 16 amino acids.

This clone has just one count. This chain connects TRBV5-4 to TRBJ2-7; D is undetermined. Germline values: CDR1 SGHNT, CDR2 YYREEE (reference sequence). The CDR3 covers 14 residues. V was pared by 0 bases and J by 3 bases, with 10 bases between. Written as DNA, the CDR3 is TGTGCCAGCAGCTTGGCAGGCTGGAACTACGAGCAGTACTTC. This translates into CASSLAGWNYEQYF.

CDR3 sequence: CASSVAVSAGEGYNEQFF. The CDR3 DNA follows: TGTGCCAGCAGCGTAGCTGTTTCAGCGGGAGAGGGGTACAATGAGCAGTTCTTC. This chain uses TRBV9 with TRBJ2-1; TRBD2 aligns across 8 bases. Per germline, CDR1 SGDLS and CDR2 YYNGEE. This CDR3 contains 18 residues. Trimming at V came to 0 bases and at J to 4 bases, leaving 12 bases not matched to a gene. Complete variable domain (other parts from reference TRBV9 and TRBJ2-1): DSGVTQTPKHLITATGQRVTLRCSPRSGDLSVYWYQQSLDQGLQFLIQYYNGEERAKGNILERFSAQQFPDLHSELNLSSLELGDSALYFCASSVAVSAGEGYNEQFFGPGTRLTVL.

This chain joins TRBV7-3 and TRBJ2-5, with 8 bases matching TRBD2. J gave up 5 bases and V 6 bases, and 11 bases lay outside the gene matches. The CDR3 sequence is 15 residues long. CDR1 and CDR2 (germline): SGHTA, FQGTGA. This CDR3 is CASSPTIGRGETQYF. As DNA, the CDR3 is TGTGCCAGCAGTCCGACTATCGGGAGGGGTGAGACCCAGTACTTC.

The J gene is TRBJ2-7, the V gene TRBV7-9; 8 bases are shared with TRBD1. The CDR3 has 15 residues. Germline trimming cut 5 bases from V and 3 bases from J; bases unmatched to any gene: 9. CDR1 and CDR2 from the germline V gene are SEHNR and FQNEAQ (reference sequence). The CDR3 here is CASSPGTGFVYEQYF. CDR3 nucleotides: TGTGCCAGCAGCCCCGGGACAGGCTTTGTCTACGAGCAGTACTTC.

The V and J genes are TRBV2 and TRBJ2-1, with 9 bases aligning to TRBD1. The length of the CDR3 is 14 residues. Germline trimming cut 6 bases from V and 6 bases from J; bases unmatched to any gene: 6. Germline-derived CDR1 and CDR2 are SNHLY and FYNNEI. The CDR3 sequence is CASRLETGGNEQFF. CDR3 sequence (DNA): TGTGCCAGCAGACTCGAGACAGGGGGCAATGAGCAGTTCTTC.

This clone was observed once. This chain joins TRBV14 and TRBJ2-1; D is ambiguous. The CDR3 sequence is 14 residues long. The germline V and J ends were trimmed by 3 bases and 2 bases, with 8 bases remaining between them. The germline CDR1 and CDR2 sequences are SGHDN and FVKESK. The CDR3 sequence is CASSHPVTYNEQFF. The CDR3 DNA is TGTGCCAGCAGCCATCCCGTTACCTACAATGAGCAGTTCTTC.